What follows are 25 T cell receptor beta chains derived from one specimen sequenced in a study of T-cell reconstitution after alpha-beta-depleted transplantation in children. The TCRbeta library was prepared with unique molecular identifiers. TCRdb used MiXCR to reprocess the PCR reads, holding one entry per CDR3 protein. The sample carries a few hundred thousand distinct CDR3 sequences, roughly a quarter recorded once. The material was PBMCs, obtained before TCRalphabeta/CD19-depleted stem cell transplant. These receptors were obtained from a boy younger than two with Wiskott-Aldrich syndrome, due to receive a stem cell transplant.

This clonotype was counted a few times. The chain employs TRBV28 and TRBJ2-1; D uncertain. Trimming took off 6 bases at V and 7 bases at J, with 16 bases between the two ends. Germline CDR1 MDHEN, CDR2 SYDVKM. The length of the CDR3 is 14 residues. CDR3 coding DNA: TGTGCCAGCAGGACCTGGGAATGGAGAAATGAGCAGTTCTTC. This encodes CASRTWEWRNEQFF.

Only a few counts were recorded for this clonotype. The CDR3 nucleotides are TGTGCCATCAGCGAATGGGGACTAGCGAGCATTCAGTACTTC. This translates into CAISEWGLASIQYF. This chain uses TRBV10-3 with TRBJ2-4; 10 bases are a match to TRBD2. Germline V gene sequence: CDR1 ENHRY, CDR2 SYGVKD. This CDR3 is built from 14 residues. After removal of 6 bases from V and 9 bases from J, the junction contained 8 bases not matched to a gene.

The rearrangement joins TRBV20-1 to TRBJ2-7; D is unclear. The CDR3 sequence is 13 residues long. Trimming took off 1 base at V and 5 bases at J, with 12 bases between the two ends. CDR1 is DFQATT and CDR2 is SNEGSKA in the germline V gene (reference sequence). In DNA form, the CDR3 reads TGCAGTGCTAGAGTTGCTAGAGTCCACGAGCAGTACTTC. Amino acids: CSARVARVHEQYF.

This clonotype was found once. The chain carries TRBV12-3 or TRBV12-4 and TRBJ2-7, with a weak D call TRBD2 (6 bases). The CDR3 sequence is 15 residues long. V dropped 1 base and J dropped 0 bases, with 10 bases sitting between them. CDR3 DNA: TGTGCCAGCAGTTTAGTATTAGCGGCCTCCTACGAGCAGTACTTC. Translation gives CASSLVLAASYEQYF.

In nucleotides, the CDR3 is TGTGCCAGCAGACTTAGCGGGTCCTCCTACGAGCAGTACTTC. It codes for CASRLSGSSYEQYF. This chain connects TRBV12-3 or TRBV12-4 to TRBJ2-7; TRBD2 matches 7 bases. V lost 6 bases, J lost 0 bases, and 5 bases stayed unmatched. CDR3 length equals 14 residues.

This clonotype has more than one count but fewer than ten. The chain links TRBV10-3 to TRBJ2-5; D is ambiguous. CDR3 length: 14 amino acids. V lost 1 base, J lost 5 bases, and 11 bases lay in between. CDR1 is ENHRY and CDR2 is SYGVKD in the germline V gene. The CDR3 DNA reads as TGTGCCATCAGTGAGTGGCATAAAGGGGAGACCCAGTACTTC. Protein: CAISEWHKGETQYF.

This clonotype was found a few times. This sequence joins TRBV2 and TRBJ2-1, with D perhaps matching TRBD1 or TRBD2 (6 bases each). The CDR3 is 16 residues long. V lost 4 bases and J 2 bases, leaving 15 bases between the germline ends. The germline V gene has CDR1 SNHLY and CDR2 FYNNEI. The CDR3 protein is CASSGTIGGTYNEQFF. DNA for the CDR3: TGTGCCAGCAGTGGGACTATCGGGGGCACCTACAATGAGCAGTTCTTC.

The CDR3, as DNA: TGTGCCAGCAGCTTAAGTGTACCGCAAGAGACCCAGTACTTC. Protein sequence: CASSLSVPQETQYF. This chain links TRBV7-8 with TRBJ2-5; D is unclear. The CDR3 contains 14 residues. Germline CDR1 SGHVS, CDR2 FQNEAQ. Trimming left V 2 bases short and J 2 bases short, with 9 bases between. The complete variable domain, with remaining parts taken from reference TRBV7-8 and TRBJ2-5, reads GAGVSQSPRYKVAKRGQDVALRCDPISGHVSLFWYQQALGQGPEFLTYFQNEAQLDKSGLPSDRFFAERPEGSVSTLKIQRTQQEDSAVYLCASSLSVPQETQYFGPGTRLLVL.

This clonotype was found many times. This rearrangement joins TRBV6-5 to TRBJ1-1; D unclear. The CDR3 contains 12 residues. Trimming took off 8 bases at V and 3 bases at J, with 10 bases between the two ends. Germline lookup yields CDR1 MNHEY and CDR2 SVGAGI. In DNA form, the CDR3 reads TGTGCCAGCCGCCGATTCTACACTGAAGCTTTCTTT. It is translated as CASRRFYTEAFF.

This chain joins TRBV12-3 or TRBV12-4 and TRBJ2-7; maybe TRBD2 (6 bases). With 2 bases removed from V and 0 bases from J, the gap between germline ends came to 11 bases. The CDR3 extends over 15 amino acids. This CDR3 reads CASSLTGVRSYEQYF. DNA for the CDR3: TGTGCCAGCAGTTTAACGGGAGTTCGCTCCTACGAGCAGTACTTC.

This chain joins TRBV20-1 and TRBJ2-7; the D is unclear. The germline gives CDR1 DFQATT, CDR2 SNEGSKA (reference sequence). The germline V and J ends were trimmed by 0 bases and 5 bases, with 11 bases remaining between them. This CDR3 spans 13 amino acids. DNA for the CDR3: TGCAGTGCTAGAGATTCCACAAGCGACGAGCAGTACTTC. Protein sequence: CSARDSTSDEQYF.

The chain joins TRBV6-1 to TRBJ2-2; TRBD2 matches 10 bases. Trimming took 5 bases from V and 7 from J; bases not matched to a gene: 10. CDR1 and CDR2 (germline): MNHNS, SASEGT. The CDR3 spans 16 residues. CDR3 coding DNA: TGTGCCAGCAGTCCGATCCTAGCGGGAGTAGGCGGGGAGCTGTTTTTT. This translates into CASSPILAGVGGELFF.

This clonotype was observed a few times. The chain recombines TRBV6-2 or TRBV6-3 with TRBJ2-2, with TRBD1 matching over 9 bases. CDR1 and CDR2 (germline): MNHEY, SVGEGT. The CDR3 totals 16 residues. The ends lost 2 bases at V and 5 bases at J; junction bases unmatched: 6. This chain's CDR3 is CASSYLGQGGTGELFF. Here the CDR3 DNA reads TGTGCCAGCAGTTACCTGGGACAGGGAGGAACCGGGGAGCTGTTTTTT.

This clonotype was counted a few times. J is TRBJ2-1 and V is TRBV6-5; a possible D gene is TRBD1 (6 bases). Germline V CDR1 and CDR2: MNHEY, SVGAGI. V lost 6 bases, J lost 8 bases, and 11 bases lay in between. The CDR3 totals 12 residues. In DNA form, the CDR3 reads TGTGCCAGCAGAACAGGGTTACATGAGCAGTTCTTC. It yields the protein CASRTGLHEQFF.

The CDR3 region is CASSVVLAGINEQFF. The CDR3 DNA sequence: TGTGCCAGCAGTGTTGTACTAGCGGGAATCAATGAGCAGTTCTTC. V and J are TRBV2 and TRBJ2-1; 10 nucleotides line up with TRBD2. The CDR3 is made up of 15 amino acids. Unmatched junction bases numbered 6, after V lost 4 bases and J lost 6 bases. Germline V lookup: CDR1 SNHLY, CDR2 FYNNEI.

This clonotype was observed a few times. This CDR3 reads CASRGFVGGQPQHF. Here the CDR3 DNA reads TGTGCCAGCAGGGGCTTCGTCGGGGGTCAGCCCCAGCATTTT. This rearrangement joins TRBV28 to TRBJ1-5, with a tentative D call TRBD1 (5 bases). The CDR3 runs to 14 residues. Germline assignment: CDR1 MDHEN and CDR2 SYDVKM. V was cut by 6 bases and J by 6 bases, with 15 bases left in between.

The rearrangement joins TRBV9 to TRBJ2-4; 9 nucleotides align to TRBD2. Germline lookup yields CDR1 SGDLS and CDR2 YYNGEE. V lost 0 bases, J lost 10 bases, and 5 bases stayed unmatched. There are 14 residues in the CDR3. The CDR3 DNA is TGTGCCAGCAGCGTAGAACTAGCGGGTCGTATTCAGTACTTC. The encoded protein is CASSVELAGRIQYF.

This clonotype was counted ten times or more. The chain couples TRBV5-1 to TRBJ2-1; possibly TRBD2 for D (6 bases). This CDR3 contains 19 residues. Trimming removed 0 bases from V and 2 bases from J, with 21 bases in between. Germline CDR1 is SGHRS and CDR2 is YFSETQ. CDR3 in amino acids: CASSLGFGAAGITYNEQFF. In DNA, the CDR3 is TGCGCCAGCAGCTTGGGATTTGGGGCCGCGGGGATTACCTACAATGAGCAGTTCTTC. Looking up the rest from reference TRBV5-1 and TRBJ2-1 gives the full variable domain: KAGVTQTPRYLIKTRGQQVTLSCSPISGHRSVSWYQQTPGQGLQFLFEYFSETQRNKGNFPGRFSGRQFSNSRSEMNVSTLELGDSALYLCASSLGFGAAGITYNEQFFGPGTRLTVL.

This clonotype has just a few counts. The chain carries TRBV5-1 and TRBJ2-2; D remains ambiguous. The CDR3 length is 13 residues. CDR1 SGHRS and CDR2 YFSETQ come from the germline V gene. Trimming pared 4 bases from V and 6 bases from J, leaving 10 bases between. CDR3 sequence: CASSLPSAGELFF. The CDR3 DNA sequence: TGCGCCAGCAGCCTTCCGTCCGCCGGGGAGCTGTTTTTT.

This clonotype was counted a few times. The chain employs TRBV10-3 and TRBJ2-3, with D unresolved. CDR1 and CDR2 from the germline V gene are ENHRY and SYGVKD. The CDR3 consists of 18 residues. The ends were cut back, 6 bases at V and 0 bases at J, with 22 bases in the middle. The DNA of the CDR3 is TGTGCCATCAGCGTCGAGAGGCTCAAGTCCTCTAGCACAGATACGCAGTATTTT. Protein: CAISVERLKSSSTDTQYF.

The CDR3 spells CSALAGVSNEQFF. The CDR3, as DNA: TGCAGTGCGCTTGCGGGAGTTTCTAATGAGCAGTTCTTC. The V gene is TRBV20-1, the J gene TRBJ2-1, with 7 bases identical to TRBD2. The germline CDR1 and CDR2 sequences are DFQATT and SNEGSKA (reference sequence). The CDR3 runs to 13 residues. With V trimmed by 6 bases and J by 7 bases, 9 bases remained unmatched.

J is TRBJ1-5 and V is TRBV7-8, with 7 bases lining up with TRBD1. The germline CDR1 and CDR2 sequences are SGHVS and FQNEAQ. V gave up 3 bases and J gave up 0 bases; unmatched junction bases: 11. The CDR3 is made up of 18 amino acids. The CDR3 sequence is CASSFLYYGTASNQPQHF. The DNA of the CDR3 is TGTGCCAGCAGCTTCCTGTACTACGGGACAGCTAGCAATCAGCCCCAGCATTTT.

This clonotype was detected only a few times. The J gene is TRBJ1-4, the V gene TRBV2, with a tentative D call TRBD1 (5 bases). Trimming left V 5 bases short and J 6 bases short, with 19 bases between. Germline assignment: CDR1 SNHLY and CDR2 FYNNEI. This CDR3 has 16 amino acids. CDR3 amino acids: CASSLSPGRFDEKLFF. CDR3 nucleotide sequence: TGTGCCAGCAGTTTGTCGCCGGGACGGTTTGATGAAAAACTGTTTTTT.

This clonotype was seen a few times. The chain is built from TRBV20-1 and TRBJ2-1; weak D call: TRBD1 (5 bases). The CDR3 contains 11 residues. Trimming removed 3 bases at V and 7 bases at J, with 7 bases between. Germline V lookup: CDR1 DFQATT, CDR2 SNEGSKA (reference sequence). In DNA form, the CDR3 reads TGCAGTGCTAGGAAGGGGAATGAGCAGTTCTTC. Its protein is CSARKGNEQFF.

The V call is TRBV5-1, the J call TRBJ1-2; 10 bases align to TRBD1. The CDR3 runs 20 residues. Germline V CDR1 and CDR2: SGHRS, YFSETQ. The junction had 19 bases not matched to a gene; V was cut back by 0 bases and J by 5 bases. Here the CDR3 DNA reads TGCGCCAGCAGCTTGGTTACTCCCCGGGACAGGGGATGGGGCGCGTATGGCTACACCTTC. Protein: CASSLVTPRDRGWGAYGYTF.